This TCR beta chain was sequenced for a study of cytomegalovirus exposure and HLA in healthy donors. General study points: Presence/absence analyses assumed roughly uniform sequencing depth across donors. According to an earlier analysis, most TCR beta V segments yielded productive rearrangements about 90% or about 30% of the time.

Only a few counts were recorded for this clone. Its antigen is not identified. This PCR relied on a set of 60 Vbeta primers and 13 Jbeta primers. Generated by immunoSEQ multiplex PCR, the TCRdb table keeps only in-frame clones and is missing some. The table records approximately 170,000 clones, 76% of them present only once. The V gene's germline CDR1 is MGHRA and CDR2 YSYEKL. V was cut by 2 bases and J by 6 bases, with 22 bases left in between. CDR3 length: 17 amino acids. V is TRBV4-1 and J is TRBJ1-2; no definite D call. The TCR originated in a female donor in good health and CMV-seronegative. Sequencing used PBMCs. As DNA, the CDR3 is TGCGCCAGCAGCCAATTTACCCCGGGATCCCGAGGGAATGGCTACACCTTC. This translates into CASSQFTPGSRGNGYTF.